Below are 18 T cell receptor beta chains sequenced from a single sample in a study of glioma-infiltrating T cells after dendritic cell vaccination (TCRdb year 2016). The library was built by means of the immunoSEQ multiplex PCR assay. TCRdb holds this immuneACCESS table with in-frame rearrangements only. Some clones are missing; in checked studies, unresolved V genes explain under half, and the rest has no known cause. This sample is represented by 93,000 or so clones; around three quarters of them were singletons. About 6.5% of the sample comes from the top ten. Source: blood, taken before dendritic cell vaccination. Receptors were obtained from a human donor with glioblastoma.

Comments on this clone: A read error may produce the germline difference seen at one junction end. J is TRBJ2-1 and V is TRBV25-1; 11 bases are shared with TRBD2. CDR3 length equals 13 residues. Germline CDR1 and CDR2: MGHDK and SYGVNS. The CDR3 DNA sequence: TGTGCCAGCAGTGATTTAGCGGGGGGGCCGGTGGTCTTC. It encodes CASSDLAGGPVVF.

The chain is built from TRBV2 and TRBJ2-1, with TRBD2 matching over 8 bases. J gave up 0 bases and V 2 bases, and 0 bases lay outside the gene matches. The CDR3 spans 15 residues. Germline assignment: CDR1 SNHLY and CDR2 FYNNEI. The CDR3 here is CASSESGSSYNEQFF. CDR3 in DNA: TGTGCCAGCAGTGAAAGCGGGAGCTCCTACAATGAGCAGTTCTTC.

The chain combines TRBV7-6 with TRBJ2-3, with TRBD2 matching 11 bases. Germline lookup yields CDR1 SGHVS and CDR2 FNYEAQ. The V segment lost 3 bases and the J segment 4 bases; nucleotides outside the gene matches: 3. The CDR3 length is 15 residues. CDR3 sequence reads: CASSFVAGGSDTQYF. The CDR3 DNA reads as TGTGCCAGCAGCTTCGTAGCGGGAGGGTCAGATACGCAGTATTTT.

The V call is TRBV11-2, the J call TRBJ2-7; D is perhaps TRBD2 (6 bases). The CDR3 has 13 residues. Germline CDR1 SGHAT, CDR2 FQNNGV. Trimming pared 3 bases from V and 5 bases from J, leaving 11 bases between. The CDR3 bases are TGTGCCAGCAGCTTGGGACTCGTTAACGAGCAGTACTTC. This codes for CASSLGLVNEQYF.

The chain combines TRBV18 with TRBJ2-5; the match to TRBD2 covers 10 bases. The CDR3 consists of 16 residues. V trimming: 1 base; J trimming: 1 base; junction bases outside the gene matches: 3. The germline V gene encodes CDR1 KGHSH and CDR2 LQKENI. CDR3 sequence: CASSPRIAGGQETQYF. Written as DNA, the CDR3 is TGTGCCAGCTCACCACGGATAGCGGGGGGCCAAGAGACCCAGTACTTC.

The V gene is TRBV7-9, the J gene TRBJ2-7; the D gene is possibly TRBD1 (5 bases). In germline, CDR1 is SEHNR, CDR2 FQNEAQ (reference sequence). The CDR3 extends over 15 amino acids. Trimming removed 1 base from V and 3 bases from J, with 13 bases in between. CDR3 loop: CASSLGQGIFYEQYF. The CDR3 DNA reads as TGTGCCAGCAGCTTAGGCCAGGGAATTTTCTACGAGCAGTACTTC.

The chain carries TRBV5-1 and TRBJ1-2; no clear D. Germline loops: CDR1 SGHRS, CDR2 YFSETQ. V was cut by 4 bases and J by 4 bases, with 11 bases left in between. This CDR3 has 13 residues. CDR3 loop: CASSEGEGYGYTF. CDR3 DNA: TGCGCCAGCAGCGAGGGCGAGGGCTATGGCTACACCTTC. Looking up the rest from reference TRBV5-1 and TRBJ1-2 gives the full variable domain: KAGVTQTPRYLIKTRGQQVTLSCSPISGHRSVSWYQQTPGQGLQFLFEYFSETQRNKGNFPGRFSGRQFSNSRSEMNVSTLELGDSALYLCASSEGEGYGYTFGSGTRLTVV.

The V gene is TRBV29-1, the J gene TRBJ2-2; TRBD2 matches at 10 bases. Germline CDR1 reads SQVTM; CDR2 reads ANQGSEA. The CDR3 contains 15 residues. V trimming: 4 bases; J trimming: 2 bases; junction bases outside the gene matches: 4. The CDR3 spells CSVGTSGHNTGELFF. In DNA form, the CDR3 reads TGCAGCGTTGGGACTAGCGGACACAACACCGGGGAGCTGTTTTTT.

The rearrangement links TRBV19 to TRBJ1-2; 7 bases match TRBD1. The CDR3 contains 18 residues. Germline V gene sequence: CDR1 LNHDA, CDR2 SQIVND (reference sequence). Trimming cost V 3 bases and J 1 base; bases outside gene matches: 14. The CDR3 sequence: CASSMRGRVSRHNYGYTF. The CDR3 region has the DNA TGTGCCAGTAGTATGAGGGGGCGCGTCTCCCGACATAACTATGGCTACACCTTC. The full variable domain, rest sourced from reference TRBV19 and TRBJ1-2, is DGGITQSPKYLFRKEGQNVTLSCEQNLNHDAMYWYRQDPGQGLRLIYYSQIVNDFQKGDIAEGYSVSREKKESFPLTVTSAQKNPTAFYLCASSMRGRVSRHNYGYTFGSGTRLTVV.

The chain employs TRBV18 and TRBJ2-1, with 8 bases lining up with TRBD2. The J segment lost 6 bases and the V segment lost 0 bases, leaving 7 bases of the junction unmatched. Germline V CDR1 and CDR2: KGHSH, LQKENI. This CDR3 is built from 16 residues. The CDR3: CASSPPQAGEINEQFF. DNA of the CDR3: TGTGCCAGCTCACCACCCCAAGCGGGAGAAATCAATGAGCAGTTCTTC.

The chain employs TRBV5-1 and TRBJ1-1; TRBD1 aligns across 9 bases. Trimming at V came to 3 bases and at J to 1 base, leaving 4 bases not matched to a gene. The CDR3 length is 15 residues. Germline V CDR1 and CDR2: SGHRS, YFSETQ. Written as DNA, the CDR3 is TGCGCCAGCAGCTCAACAGGGGGCTGGAACACTGAAGCTTTCTTT. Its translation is CASSSTGGWNTEAFF.

The CDR3 loop is CASARGRGDTQYF. CDR3 bases: TGTGCTAGCGCCCGAGGGAGAGGGGATACGCAGTATTTT. V and J are TRBV7-7 and TRBJ2-3; possible D gene TRBD2, 5 bases. Germline values: CDR1 SSHAT, CDR2 FNYEAQ (reference sequence). The length of the CDR3 is 13 residues.

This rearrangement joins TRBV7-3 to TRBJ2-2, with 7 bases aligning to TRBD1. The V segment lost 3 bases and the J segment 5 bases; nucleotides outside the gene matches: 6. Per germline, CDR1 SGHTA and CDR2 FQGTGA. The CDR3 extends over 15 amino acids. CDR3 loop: CASSFTGERTGELFF. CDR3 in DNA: TGTGCCAGCAGCTTCACAGGGGAGAGGACCGGGGAGCTGTTTTTT.

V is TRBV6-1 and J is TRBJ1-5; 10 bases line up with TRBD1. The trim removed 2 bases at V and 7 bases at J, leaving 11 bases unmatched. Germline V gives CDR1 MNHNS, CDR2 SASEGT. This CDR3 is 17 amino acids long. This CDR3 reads CASSELVGGTGVQPQHF. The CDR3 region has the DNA TGTGCCAGCAGTGAATTGGTAGGAGGGACAGGGGTACAGCCCCAGCATTTT.

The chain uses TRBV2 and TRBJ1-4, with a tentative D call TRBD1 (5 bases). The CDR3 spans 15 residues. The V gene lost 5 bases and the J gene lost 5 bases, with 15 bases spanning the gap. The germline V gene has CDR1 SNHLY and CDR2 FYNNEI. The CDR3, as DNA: TGTGCCAGCAGTTTGGATGGGGCGGCAAATGAAAAACTGTTTTTT. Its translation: CASSLDGAANEKLFF.

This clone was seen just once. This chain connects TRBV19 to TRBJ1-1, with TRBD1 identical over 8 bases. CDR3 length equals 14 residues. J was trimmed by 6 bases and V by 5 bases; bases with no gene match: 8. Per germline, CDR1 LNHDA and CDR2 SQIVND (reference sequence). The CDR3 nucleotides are TGTGCCAGTAGTTCGACAGGGGTGTCGGCTGAAGCTTTCTTT. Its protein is CASSSTGVSAEAFF.

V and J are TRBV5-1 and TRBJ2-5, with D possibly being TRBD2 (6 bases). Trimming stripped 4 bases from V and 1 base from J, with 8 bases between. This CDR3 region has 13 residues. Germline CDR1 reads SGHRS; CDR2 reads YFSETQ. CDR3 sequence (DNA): TGCGCCAGCAGCGGGGGGATCCAAGAGACCCAGTACTTC. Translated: CASSGGIQETQYF.

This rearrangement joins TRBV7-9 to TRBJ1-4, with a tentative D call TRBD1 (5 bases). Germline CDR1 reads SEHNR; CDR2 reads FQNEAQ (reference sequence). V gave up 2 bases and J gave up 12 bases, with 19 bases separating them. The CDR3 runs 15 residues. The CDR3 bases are TGTGCCAGCAGCTTATCGTTCCCGCCAGGGCAGGAACTGTTTTTT. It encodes CASSLSFPPGQELFF.